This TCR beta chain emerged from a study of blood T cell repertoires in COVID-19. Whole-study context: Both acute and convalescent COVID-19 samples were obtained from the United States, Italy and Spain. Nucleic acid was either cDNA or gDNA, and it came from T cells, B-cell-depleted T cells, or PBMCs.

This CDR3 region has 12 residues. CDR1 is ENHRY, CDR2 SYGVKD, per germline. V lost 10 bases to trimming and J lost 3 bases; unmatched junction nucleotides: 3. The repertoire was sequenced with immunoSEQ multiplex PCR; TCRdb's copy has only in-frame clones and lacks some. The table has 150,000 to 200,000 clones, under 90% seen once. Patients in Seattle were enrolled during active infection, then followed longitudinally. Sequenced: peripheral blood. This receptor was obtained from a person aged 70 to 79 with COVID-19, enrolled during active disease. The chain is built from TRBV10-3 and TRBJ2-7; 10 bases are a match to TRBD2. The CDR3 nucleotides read TGTGCCACCACTAGCGGGGACTACGAGCAGTACTTC. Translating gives CATTSGDYEQYF.